This T cell receptor (beta chain) was recovered during a study of CD8+ T cells in alopecia areata. Study as a whole: The study gave tofacitinib for 6 to 18 months, then 6 months off drug. The study's findings and limits: In lesional scalp, particularly from alopecia totalis/universalis, clonality was higher than in normal scalp. Unlike in mice, where it was clearer, TCR sharing across patients was less clear, possibly HLA-related.

Treatment indicated: oral pan-JAK inhibitor, 5-10 mg twice daily. The length of the CDR3 is 13 residues. Trimming removed 4 bases at V and 6 bases at J, with 13 bases between. Germline values: CDR1 SGHRS, CDR2 YFSETQ. RNA extraction and reverse transcription yielded cDNA as sequencing template. Clones were sequenced by immunoSEQ multiplex PCR, and TCRdb holds only the in-frame ones, with some missing. The table records around 140,000 clones, 50% to 65% of them present only once. Note on this clone: Its antigen is unidentified.

The sequences come from CD8+ T cells sorted from blood, collected at week 4, from a patient treated with tofacitinib. The chain carries TRBV5-1 and TRBJ1-2; D is undetermined. The clonotype originates from a human donor with alopecia areata. This chain's CDR3 is CASSVDLPNGYTF. CDR3 in DNA: TGCGCCAGCAGCGTGGACCTTCCCAATGGCTACACCTTC.